This T cell receptor (beta chain) is from a study of blood T cell repertoires in COVID-19. About the research overall: Donors in the United States, Italy and Spain gave samples during acute or convalescent COVID-19. PBMCs, B-cell-depleted T cells, or T cells provided the cDNA or gDNA that made up the material.

The J segment lost 3 bases and the V segment lost 6 bases, leaving 7 bases of the junction unmatched. The CDR3 loop spans 15 amino acids. CDR1 is MNHEY, CDR2 SVGAGI, per germline. As originally analysed: Cell counts per sample came from amplifying reference gene primers. Some clones are missing from TCRdb's copy, which holds only in-frame ones; the method was immunoSEQ multiplex PCR. D and trimming were read from the DNA, whereas the V and J calls and clone size are those reported in that table. The sample includes some 400,000 clones, 85% to 90% of them seen just once. This TCR derives from a man between 18 and 29 years old with active or convalescent COVID-19. The sample taken for sequencing was peripheral blood. The chain employs TRBV6-5 and TRBJ1-5; 8 nucleotides align to TRBD1. DNA of the CDR3: TGTGCCAGCAGCGAGACAGGGGCCACCAATCAGCCCCAGCATTTT. Its protein is CASSETGATNQPQHF.